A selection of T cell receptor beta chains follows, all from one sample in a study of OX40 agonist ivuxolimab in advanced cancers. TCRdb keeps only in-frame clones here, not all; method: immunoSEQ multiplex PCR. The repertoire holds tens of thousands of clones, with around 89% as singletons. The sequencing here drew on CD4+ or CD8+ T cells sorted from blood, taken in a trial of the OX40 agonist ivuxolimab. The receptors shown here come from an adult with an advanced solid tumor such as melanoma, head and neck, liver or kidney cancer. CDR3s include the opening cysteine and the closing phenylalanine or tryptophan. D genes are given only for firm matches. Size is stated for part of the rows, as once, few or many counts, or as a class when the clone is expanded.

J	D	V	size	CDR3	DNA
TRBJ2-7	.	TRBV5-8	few	CASSYSSYEQYF	TGTGCCAGCAGCTATAGCTCCTACGAGCAGTACTTC
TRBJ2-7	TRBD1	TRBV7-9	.	CASSGQMDYEQYF	TGTGCCAGTTCGGGACAGATGGACTACGAGCAGTACTTC
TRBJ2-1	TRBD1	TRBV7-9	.	CATPGTGTYNEQFF	TGTGCCACACCCGGGACAGGGACTTACAATGAGCAGTTCTTC
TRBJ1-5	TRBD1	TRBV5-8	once	CASSWGQISNQPQHF	TGTGCCAGCAGCTGGGGACAGATCAGCAATCAGCCCCAGCATTTT
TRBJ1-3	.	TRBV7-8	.	CASSLAGGTGNTIYF	TGTGCCAGCAGCTTAGCGGGGGGAACTGGAAACACCATATATTTT
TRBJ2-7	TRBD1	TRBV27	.	CASRTGMREQYF	TGTGCCAGCAGGACAGGGATGCGCGAGCAGTACTTC
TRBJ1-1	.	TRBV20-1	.	CSGVADSAPFF	TGCAGTGGGGTAGCCGACAGTGCACCTTTCTTT
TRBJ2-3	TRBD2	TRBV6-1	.	CASSELAGTTDTQYF	TGTGCCAGCAGTGAACTAGCGGGGACCACAGATACGCAGTATTTT
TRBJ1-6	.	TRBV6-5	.	CASRYSVGEAPLHF	TGTGCCAGCAGGTACTCGGTTGGAGAGGCACCCCTCCACTTT
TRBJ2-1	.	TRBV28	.	CASRSYNEQFF	TGTGCCTCAAGATCCTACAATGAGCAGTTCTTC
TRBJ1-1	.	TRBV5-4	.	CASSLDERNTEAFF	TGTGCCAGCAGCTTGGATGAGCGGAACACTGAAGCTTTCTTT
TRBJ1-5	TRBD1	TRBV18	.	CASSPGTGMQPQHF	TGTGCCAGCTCACCCGGGACAGGTATGCAGCCCCAGCATTTT
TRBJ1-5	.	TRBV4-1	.	CASSQGGAVNQPQHF	TGCGCCAGCAGCCAAGGGGGGGCTGTGAATCAGCCCCAGCATTTT
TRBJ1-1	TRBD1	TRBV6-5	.	CASSWGYRGRGTEAFF	TGTGCCAGCAGTTGGGGATACAGGGGGAGGGGGACTGAAGCTTTCTTT
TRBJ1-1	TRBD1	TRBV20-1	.	CSAWTGGLSIF	TGCAGTGCTTGGACAGGGGGCCTCAGTATCTTT
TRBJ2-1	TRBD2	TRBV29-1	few	CSASGGATYNEQFF	TGCAGCGCTTCCGGGGGGGCAACCTACAATGAGCAGTTCTTC
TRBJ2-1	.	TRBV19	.	CASRGVGRYNEQFF	TGTGCCAGTAGAGGGGTAGGGCGATACAATGAGCAGTTCTTC
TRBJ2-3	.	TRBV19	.	CASRGVGDTQYF	TGTGCCAGTAGGGGGGTGGGAGATACGCAGTATTTT
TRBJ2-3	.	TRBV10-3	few	CAISESKDTQYF	TGTGCCATCAGTGAGTCGAAAGATACGCAGTATTTT
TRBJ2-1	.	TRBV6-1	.	CASSEQDLSYNEQFF	TGTGCCAGCAGTGAACAGGATTTATCCTACAATGAGCAGTTCTTC
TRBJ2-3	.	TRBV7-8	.	CASSLTEPGTFRDTQYF	TGTGCCAGCAGCTTAACCGAACCCGGGACCTTCAGGGATACGCAGTATTTT
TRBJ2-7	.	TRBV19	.	CASNTGWGQGEQYF	TGTGCCAGTAATACAGGGTGGGGCCAGGGCGAGCAGTACTTC
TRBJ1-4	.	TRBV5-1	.	CASSYETGPNEKLFF	TGCGCCAGCAGTTACGAAACGGGGCCTAATGAAAAACTGTTTTTT
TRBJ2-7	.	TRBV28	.	CASSLTALSYEQYF	TGTGCCAGCAGTTTAACAGCCCTCTCCTACGAGCAGTACTTC
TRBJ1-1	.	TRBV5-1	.	CASSLETANTEAFF	TGCGCCAGCAGCTTGGAAACTGCCAACACTGAAGCTTTCTTT
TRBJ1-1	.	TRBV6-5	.	CASKEWANTEAFF	TGTGCCAGCAAAGAGTGGGCAAACACTGAAGCTTTCTTT
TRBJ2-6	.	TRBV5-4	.	CASSPTRAGANVLTF	TGTGCCAGCAGCCCGACGAGGGCTGGGGCCAACGTCCTGACTTTC
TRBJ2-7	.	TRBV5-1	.	CASSLDSSFYEQYF	TGCGCCAGCAGCTTGGACAGTTCCTTCTACGAGCAGTACTTC
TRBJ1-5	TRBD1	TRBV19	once	CASSRARGPQPQHF	TGTGCCAGTAGTAGGGCCAGGGGGCCTCAGCCCCAGCATTTT
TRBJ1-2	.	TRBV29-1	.	CSVGPGSNYGYTF	TGCAGCGTTGGGCCAGGGAGTAACTATGGCTACACCTTC
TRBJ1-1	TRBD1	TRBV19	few	CASKQGANTEAFF	TGTGCCAGTAAACAGGGGGCGAACACTGAAGCTTTCTTT
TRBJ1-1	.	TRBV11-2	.	CASSAGLNTEAFF	TGTGCCAGCAGCGCGGGGCTGAACACTGAAGCTTTCTTT
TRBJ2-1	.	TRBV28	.	CASSRGGDAEQFF	TGTGCCAGCAGCCGCGGTGGGGATGCTGAGCAGTTCTTC
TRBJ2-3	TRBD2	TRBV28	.	CASSFGGRGTDTQYF	TGTGCCAGCAGTTTTGGGGGGAGGGGCACAGATACGCAGTATTTT
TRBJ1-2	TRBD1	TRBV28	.	CASRRQGTGGYGYTF	TGTGCCAGCAGACGACAGGGGACGGGTGGTTATGGCTACACCTTC
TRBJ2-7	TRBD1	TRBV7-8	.	CASTQRGQATFKQYF	TGTGCCAGCACCCAAAGGGGACAGGCGACTTTTAAGCAGTACTTC
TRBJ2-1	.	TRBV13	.	CATGLYNEQFF	TGTGCCACCGGACTTTACAATGAGCAGTTCTTC
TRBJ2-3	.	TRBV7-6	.	CASSLAEGLAASTDTQYF	TGTGCCAGCAGCTTAGCGGAGGGATTGGCAGCTAGCACAGATACGCAGTATTTT
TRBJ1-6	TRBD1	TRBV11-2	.	CASTLTGGSPLHF	TGTGCCAGCACCCTGACAGGGGGTTCACCCCTCCACTTT
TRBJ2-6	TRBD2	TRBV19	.	CASSIARAGGLNVLTF	TGTGCCAGTAGTATAGCAAGAGCGGGAGGGTTGAACGTCCTGACTTTC
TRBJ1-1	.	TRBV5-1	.	CASSLAFGGVMNTEAFF	TGCGCCAGCAGCTTGGCTTTCGGGGGAGTTATGAACACTGAAGCTTTCTTT
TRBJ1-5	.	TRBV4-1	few	CASSLGHSDAMPQHF	TGCGCCAGCAGCCTCGGACATTCCGATGCTATGCCCCAGCATTTT
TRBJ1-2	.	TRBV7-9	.	CASSYILTVRDYGYTF	TGTGCCAGCAGCTATATATTGACAGTCCGGGACTATGGCTACACCTTC
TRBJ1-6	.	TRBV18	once	CASSLQSGGDNSPLHF	TGTGCCAGCTCACTCCAATCGGGAGGGGATAATTCACCCCTCCACTTT
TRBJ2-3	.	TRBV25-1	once	CASSPVVDSPDTQYF	TGTGCCAGCAGTCCGGTGGTCGACAGCCCAGATACGCAGTATTTT
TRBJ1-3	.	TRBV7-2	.	CASSFPGLGNTIYF	TGTGCCAGCAGCTTCCCGGGACTTGGAAACACCATATATTTT
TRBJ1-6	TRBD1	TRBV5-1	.	CASSSGQGANSPLHF	TGCGCCAGCAGCTCGGGACAGGGGGCGAATTCACCCCTCCACTTT
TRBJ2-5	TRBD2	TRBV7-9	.	CASSLEGLAQETQYF	TGTGCCAGCAGCTTAGAGGGACTAGCCCAAGAGACCCAGTACTTC
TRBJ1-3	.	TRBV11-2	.	CASSLGVVPSSGNTIYF	TGTGCCAGCAGCTTAGGCGTAGTCCCAAGCTCTGGAAACACCATATATTTT
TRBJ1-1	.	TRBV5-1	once	CASSSRDLSTEAFF	TGCGCCAGCAGCTCCCGGGACCTGAGTACTGAAGCTTTCTTT
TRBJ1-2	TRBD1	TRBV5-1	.	CASSSKGTAPNYGYTF	TGCGCCAGCAGCTCGAAGGGGACAGCTCCCAACTATGGCTACACCTTC
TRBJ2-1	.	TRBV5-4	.	CASSPDSASYNEQFF	TGTGCCAGCAGCCCGGACAGTGCCTCCTACAATGAGCAGTTCTTC
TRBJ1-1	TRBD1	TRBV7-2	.	CASSLKGAGLPAFF	TGTGCCAGCAGCTTAAAGGGGGCAGGGCTTCCCGCTTTCTTT
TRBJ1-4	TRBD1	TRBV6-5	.	CASRRTGLNEKLFF	TGTGCCAGCAGACGGACAGGCCTTAATGAAAAACTGTTTTTT
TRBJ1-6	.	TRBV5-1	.	CASKGVQNSPLHF	TGCGCCAGCAAGGGGGTACAGAATTCACCCCTCCACTTT